The 8 T cell receptor beta chains listed next were all sequenced from one sample in a study of T cell responses to AZD1222 COVID-19 vaccine. Clones were read by immunoSEQ multiplex PCR, and TCRdb kept only the in-frame ones, dropping some. The sample has 120,000 to 150,000 clones, over 90% seen once. Sequenced here: peripheral blood, sampled on day 0 of MenACWY control vaccination. The receptors originated from an adult in good health.

Notes on this clone: The junction departs from germline at one end; a sequencing error may be responsible. The chain uses TRBV20-1 and TRBJ2-7; no firm D call. CDR1 and CDR2 (germline): DFQATT, SNEGSKA (reference sequence). The CDR3 is 11 residues long. DNA for the CDR3: TGCAGTGCCACCAACCGTTACGAGCGGTACTTC. Protein sequence: CSATNRYERYF.

The V call is TRBV4-3, the J call TRBJ1-1; D possibly corresponds to TRBD1 (5 bases). The CDR3 has 15 residues. The germline CDR1 and CDR2 sequences are LGHNA and YSLEER. V was trimmed by 0 bases and J by 6 bases, leaving 14 bases between them. CDR3 bases: TGCGCCAGCAGCCAAGATGGAGGCAGGGCAGCTGAAGCTTTCTTT. This codes for CASSQDGGRAAEAFF.

The rearrangement uses TRBV13 and TRBJ2-1; 10 nucleotides line up with TRBD2. CDR1 is PRHDT and CDR2 is FYEKMQ in the germline V gene (reference sequence). V shed 4 bases and J 4 bases; nucleotides not matched to a gene: 1. This CDR3 region has 14 residues. For the CDR3, the DNA is TGTGCCAGCAGCTCGGGACTAGCGTACAATGAGCAGTTCTTC. Encoded protein: CASSSGLAYNEQFF.

The chain joins TRBV29-1 to TRBJ2-1, with TRBD1 matching 7 bases. The CDR3 covers 15 residues. After removal of 7 bases from V and 3 bases from J, the junction contained 12 bases not matched to a gene. Germline V gene lookup returns CDR1 SQVTM and CDR2 ANQGSEA. The CDR3 region has the DNA TGCAGCGGGTGGTCTCCGGGACAGTACTACAATGAGCAGTTCTTC. It translates to CSGWSPGQYYNEQFF.

Here the CDR3 reads CAWNPSGQETQYF. CDR3 nucleotides: TGTGCCTGGAACCCCTCGGGGCAAGAGACCCAGTACTTC. This chain links TRBV30 with TRBJ2-5; tentative D call: TRBD2 (5 bases). Germline values: CDR1 GTSNPN, CDR2 SVGIG (reference sequence). There are 13 residues in the CDR3. Trimming left V 4 bases short and J 2 bases short, with 11 bases between.

This chain uses TRBV5-1 with TRBJ2-3; D perhaps matches TRBD2 (5 bases). The CDR3 is 17 amino acids. The germline V gene has CDR1 SGHRS and CDR2 YFSETQ. V lost 4 bases to trimming and J lost 2 bases, with 20 bases between them. CDR3 region: CASSLFPVGGNTDTQYF. Written as DNA, the CDR3 is TGCGCCAGCAGCCTATTTCCCGTCGGAGGCAACACAGATACGCAGTATTTT.

This clone came up once. This chain links TRBV28 with TRBJ1-5, with 8 nucleotides matching TRBD1. The CDR3 spans 15 residues. The V and J ends lost 5 bases and 5 bases, in that order; junction bases with no gene match: 8. Germline V gene data show CDR1 as MDHEN and CDR2 as SYDVKM. DNA of the CDR3: TGTGCCAGCAGTCTATCGACAGGGGAACATCAGCCCCAGCATTTT. It is translated as CASSLSTGEHQPQHF. Full variable domain (remainder filled in from reference TRBV28 and TRBJ1-5): DVKVTQSSRYLVKRTGEKVFLECVQDMDHENMFWYRQDPGLGLRLIYFSYDVKMKEKGDIPEGYSVSREKKERFSLILESASTNQTSMYLCASSLSTGEHQPQHFGDGTRLSIL.

V usage is TRBV4-1 and J usage is TRBJ1-5; maybe TRBD1 (6 bases). Germline-derived CDR1 and CDR2 are MGHRA and YSYEKL. CDR3 length equals 17 residues. Trimming shortened V by 4 bases and J by 2 bases, and 18 bases separated the two germline ends. The CDR3: CASSLGGGDVGNQPQHF. In DNA form, the CDR3 reads TGCGCCAGCAGCCTAGGGGGAGGGGACGTCGGCAATCAGCCCCAGCATTTT.